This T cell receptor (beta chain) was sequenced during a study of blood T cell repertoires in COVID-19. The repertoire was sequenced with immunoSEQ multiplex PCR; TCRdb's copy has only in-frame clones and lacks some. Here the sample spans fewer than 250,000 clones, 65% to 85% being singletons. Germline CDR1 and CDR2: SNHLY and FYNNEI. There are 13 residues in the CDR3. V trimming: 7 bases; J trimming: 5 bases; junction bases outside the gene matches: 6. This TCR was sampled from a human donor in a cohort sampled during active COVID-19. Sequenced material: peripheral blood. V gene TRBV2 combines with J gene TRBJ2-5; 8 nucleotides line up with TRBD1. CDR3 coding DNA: TGTGCCAGCACCCGAACAGGGGGTGAGACCCAGTACTTC. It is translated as CASTRTGGETQYF.